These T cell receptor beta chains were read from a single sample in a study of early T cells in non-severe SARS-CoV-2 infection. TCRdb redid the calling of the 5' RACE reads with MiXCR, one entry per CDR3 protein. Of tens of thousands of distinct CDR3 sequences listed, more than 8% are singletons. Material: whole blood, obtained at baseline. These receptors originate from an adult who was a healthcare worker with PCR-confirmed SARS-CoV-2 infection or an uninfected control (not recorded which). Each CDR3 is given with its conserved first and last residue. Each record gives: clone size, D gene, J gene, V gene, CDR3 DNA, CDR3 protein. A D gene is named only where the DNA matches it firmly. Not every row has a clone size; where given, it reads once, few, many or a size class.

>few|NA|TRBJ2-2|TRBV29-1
TGCAGCGTTGGACAGAGAACCGGGGAGCTGTTTTTT
CSVGQRTGELFF
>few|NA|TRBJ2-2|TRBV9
TGTGCCAGCAGCGTAGACCACTTCACCGGGGAGCTGTTTTTT
CASSVDHFTGELFF
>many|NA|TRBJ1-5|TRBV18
TGTGCCAGCTCACCAGGGGCAGGGCTACGCAATCAGCCCCAGCATTTT
CASSPGAGLRNQPQHF
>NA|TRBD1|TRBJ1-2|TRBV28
TGTGCCAGTACGGCCACAGGGGGGGTTGGCTACACCTTC
CASTATGGVGYTF
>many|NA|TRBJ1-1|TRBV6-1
TGTGCCATCAATTACTCAGGGCAAACCCAAGCTTTCTTT
CAINYSGQTQAFF
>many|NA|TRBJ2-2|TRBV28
TGTGCCAGCATGGGGACGAACACCGGGGAGCTGTTTTTT
CASMGTNTGELFF
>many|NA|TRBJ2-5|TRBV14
TGTGCCAGCAGCCAAGACTCTTTGGGGACCGGCGAGGAGACCCAGTACTTC
CASSQDSLGTGEETQYF
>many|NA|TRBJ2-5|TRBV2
TGTGCCAGCAGTGAAGTCGGCAGGGGAGAGACCCAGTACTTC
CASSEVGRGETQYF
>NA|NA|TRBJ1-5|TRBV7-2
TGTGCCAGCAGCTTAAGGGACCGGGACAATCAGCCCCAGCATTTT
CASSLRDRDNQPQHF
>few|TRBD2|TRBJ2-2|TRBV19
TGTGCCAGTAGTACAGGGGCGGGAGGCACCGGGGAGCTGTTTTTT
CASSTGAGGTGELFF
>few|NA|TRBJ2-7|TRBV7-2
TGTGCCAGCAGCCGCGGGATCTCCTACGAGCAGTACTTC
CASSRGISYEQYF
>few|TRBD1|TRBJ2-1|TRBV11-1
TGTGCCAGCAGCTTAGTGGGACAGGAGAACTACAATGAGCAGTTCTTC
CASSLVGQENYNEQFF
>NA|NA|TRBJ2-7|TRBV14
TGTGCCAGCAGCCAAGACAGGGGAGGCCAGTACTTC
CASSQDRGGQYF
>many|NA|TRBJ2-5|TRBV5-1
TGCGCCAGCAGCCAAGGGTCCGACAAAGAGACCCAGTACTTC
CASSQGSDKETQYF
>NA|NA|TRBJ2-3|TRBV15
TGTGCCACCAGCACCCACACAGATACGCAGTATTTT
CATSTHTDTQYF
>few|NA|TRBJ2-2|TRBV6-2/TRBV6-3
TGTGCCAGCAATATCCAGGGCGTCCCCGGGGAGCTGTTTTTT
CASNIQGVPGELFF
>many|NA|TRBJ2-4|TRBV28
TGTGCCAGCTATTCAGAGGCAATAGCCAAAAACATTCAGTACTTC
CASYSEAIAKNIQYF
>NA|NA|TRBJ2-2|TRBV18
TGTGCCAGCTCACCCTGGCAAGGGAACACCGGGGAGCTGTTTTTT
CASSPWQGNTGELFF
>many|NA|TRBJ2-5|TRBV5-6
TGTGCCAGCAGCTTGGTGGGCGGAAACGGGGAGACCCAGTACTTC
CASSLVGGNGETQYF
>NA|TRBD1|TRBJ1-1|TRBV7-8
TGTGCCAGCAGCTTCACAGGGGAGACCACTGAAGCTTTCTTT
CASSFTGETTEAFF
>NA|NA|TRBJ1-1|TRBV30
TGTGCCTGGAGTGTATGGGGGGGTATGAACACTGAAGCTTTCTTT
CAWSVWGGMNTEAFF
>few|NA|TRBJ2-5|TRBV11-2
TGTGCCAGCAGCTTTAGGGTCCAAGAGACCCAGTACTTC
CASSFRVQETQYF
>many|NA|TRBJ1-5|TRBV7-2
TGTGCCAGCAGCTTAGGGCAGGGAAGAGATCAGCCCCAGCATTTT
CASSLGQGRDQPQHF
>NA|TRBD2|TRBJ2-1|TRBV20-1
TGCAGTGCTGGTTCTGGTAGCGGGAGATCGGACAATGAGCAGTTCTTC
CSAGSGSGRSDNEQFF
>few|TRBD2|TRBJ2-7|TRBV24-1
TGTGCCACCAGCCCTAGCGGGAGCGGTGTGCAGTACTTC
CATSPSGSGVQYF
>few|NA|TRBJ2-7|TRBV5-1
TGCGCCAGCAGCAGCTCAGTAAACGAGCAGTACTTC
CASSSSVNEQYF
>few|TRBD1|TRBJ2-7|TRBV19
TGTGCCAGTCGTAGGACAGGGGGAGATAAACCCTACGAGCAGTACTTC
CASRRTGGDKPYEQYF
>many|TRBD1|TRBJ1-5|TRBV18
TGTGCCAGCTCACCGCGCCGGGACAGGGATCAGCCCCAGCATTTT
CASSPRRDRDQPQHF
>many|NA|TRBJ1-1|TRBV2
TGTGCCAGCAGTGAAGGCAAGAACACTGAAGCTTTCTTT
CASSEGKNTEAFF
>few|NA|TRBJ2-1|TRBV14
TGTGCCAGCAGCCCGGAACCAGACCCCCCCTACAATGAGCAGTTCTTC
CASSPEPDPPYNEQFF
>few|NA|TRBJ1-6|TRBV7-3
TGTGCCAGCAGCCCCCTTCAGGGGTCACCCCTCCACTTT
CASSPLQGSPLHF